The 20 T cell receptor beta chains listed next were all sequenced from one sample in a study of blood T cell repertoires in COVID-19. Generated by immunoSEQ multiplex PCR, the TCRdb table keeps only in-frame clones and is missing some. The sample carries some 200,000 clones, around 87% recorded once. Specimen: peripheral blood. The source of these receptors is a man aged 40-50 years with active or convalescent COVID-19.

The rearrangement links TRBV6-5 to TRBJ1-4; D is perhaps TRBD1 (6 bases). The CDR3 sequence is 12 residues long. V was shortened by 8 bases and J by 8 bases, with 12 bases between the two germline ends. The germline CDR1 and CDR2 sequences are MNHEY and SVGAGI. Here the CDR3 reads CASGRDIEKLFF. The CDR3 DNA follows: TGTGCCAGCGGCCGGGACATCGAAAAACTGTTTTTT.

V usage is TRBV9 and J usage is TRBJ2-1; TRBD2 agrees at 15 bases. This CDR3 spans 18 amino acids. Per germline, CDR1 SGDLS and CDR2 YYNGEE. The J segment lost 5 bases and the V segment lost 4 bases, leaving 10 bases of the junction unmatched. The CDR3 DNA sequence: TGTGCCAGCAGCTATAAGCCCGGGACTAGCGGGGGGAACAATGAGCAGTTCTTC. This translates into CASSYKPGTSGGNNEQFF.

In DNA, the CDR3 is TGTGCCAGCAGCTTAGTTGGACTAGGGAACACTGAAGCTTTCTTT. Translating it yields CASSLVGLGNTEAFF. The chain couples TRBV11-2 to TRBJ1-1; D not certain. The CDR3 length is 15 residues. The V end lost 1 base, the J end lost 1 base, and 10 bases lay between the germline ends. Germline V gene data show CDR1 as SGHAT and CDR2 as FQNNGV.

The chain is built from TRBV6-5 and TRBJ1-1; D is possibly TRBD1 (5 bases). The CDR3 spans 15 residues. Germline CDR1 reads MNHEY; CDR2 reads SVGAGI. The germline V and J ends were trimmed by 6 bases and 5 bases, with 19 bases remaining between them. CDR3 sequence (DNA): TGTGCCAGCAGGCCCACACAAAGGGGTTGGACTGAAGCTTTCTTT. Translating it yields CASRPTQRGWTEAFF.

The chain uses TRBV6-2 or TRBV6-3 and TRBJ1-3; D is perhaps TRBD1 (6 bases). V shed 5 bases and J shed 10 bases, with 18 bases lying between them. Germline loops: CDR1 MNHEY, CDR2 SVGEGT. This CDR3 is built from 14 residues. The CDR3 region is CASSTGGQWKTIYF. DNA for the CDR3: TGTGCCAGCAGTACCGGAGGACAGTGGAAAACCATATATTTT.

J is TRBJ2-5 and V is TRBV10-3; 10 bases match TRBD1. The V segment lost 5 bases and the J segment 4 bases; nucleotides outside the gene matches: 13. The V gene's germline CDR1 is ENHRY and CDR2 SYGVKD. The CDR3 loop spans 17 amino acids. CDR3 region: CAISPGQGKSATETQYF. The CDR3 DNA is TGTGCCATCAGTCCGGGACAGGGGAAGTCGGCTACAGAGACCCAGTACTTC.

The gene calls are TRBV18 and TRBJ1-1; unclear D gene. Trimming left V 3 bases short and J 5 bases short, with 13 bases between. The length of the CDR3 is 14 residues. Germline lookup yields CDR1 KGHSH and CDR2 LQKENI. The CDR3 loop reads CASSPQVPGTEAFF. The CDR3 region has the DNA TGTGCCAGCTCACCCCAGGTCCCTGGTACTGAAGCTTTCTTT.

The chain recombines TRBV30 with TRBJ1-5; 9 positions agree with TRBD1. Trimming at V came to 4 bases and at J to 4 bases, leaving 5 bases not matched to a gene. The CDR3 totals 14 residues. Looked up from germline, CDR1 is GTSNPN and CDR2 is SVGIG (reference sequence). The CDR3 here is CAWTPGQGNQPQHF. For the CDR3, the DNA is TGTGCCTGGACACCGGGACAGGGAAATCAGCCCCAGCATTTT.

The chain joins TRBV5-8 to TRBJ2-7, with D unresolved. Germline V gene lookup returns CDR1 SGHTS and CDR2 YDEGEE. This CDR3 contains 14 residues. V lost 0 bases and J lost 2, with 9 bases in between. CDR3 nucleotides: TGTGCCAGCAGCTTGGGAGCAAACCCCTACGAGCAGTACTTC. Protein sequence: CASSLGANPYEQYF.

This chain connects TRBV2 to TRBJ2-5, with 7 bases aligning to TRBD1. CDR1 SNHLY and CDR2 FYNNEI come from the germline V gene. V trimming: 8 bases; J trimming: 2 bases; junction bases outside the gene matches: 8. The CDR3 is 14 residues long. The CDR3: CASARDRAQETQYF. The CDR3 DNA reads as TGTGCCAGCGCCCGGGACAGAGCACAAGAGACCCAGTACTTC. Full variable domain (missing parts from reference TRBV2 and TRBJ2-5): EPEVTQTPSHQVTQMGQEVILRCVPISNHLYFYWYRQILGQKVEFLVSFYNNEISEKSEIFDDQFSVERPDGSNFTLKIRSTKLEDSAMYFCASARDRAQETQYFGPGTRLLVL.

This chain uses TRBV4-2 with TRBJ1-1; TRBD1 matches at 7 bases. J lost 3 bases, V lost 0 bases, and 10 bases had no gene match. The V gene's germline CDR1 is LGHNA and CDR2 YNFKEQ. CDR3 size: 17 residues. CDR3 sequence: CASSQDQRTGLDTEAFF. In DNA form, the CDR3 reads TGTGCCAGCAGCCAAGACCAACGGACAGGTCTTGACACTGAAGCTTTCTTT.

The gene calls are TRBV2 and TRBJ1-4, with TRBD1 as a possible D gene (6 bases). V shed 6 bases and J shed 4 bases, with 9 bases lying between them. In germline, CDR1 is SNHLY, CDR2 FYNNEI. The CDR3 is made up of 13 amino acids. The CDR3 region has the DNA TGTGCCAGCAGGGACAGACTTAATGAAAAACTGTTTTTT. Its protein is CASRDRLNEKLFF.

The chain uses TRBV12-5 and TRBJ1-5; no definite D call. The V end lost 9 bases, the J end lost 0 bases, and 9 bases lay between the germline ends. This CDR3 has 13 amino acids. Germline CDR1 reads LGHNT; CDR2 reads FRNRAP. This chain's CDR3 is CARQCYSNQPQHF. DNA of the CDR3: TGTGCTAGGCAGTGTTATAGCAATCAGCCCCAGCATTTT.

The chain uses TRBV5-1 and TRBJ2-3; D possibly corresponds to TRBD1 (6 bases). The V gene lost 0 bases and the J gene lost 5 bases, with 13 bases spanning the gap. Germline CDR1 is SGHRS and CDR2 is YFSETQ. The length of the CDR3 is 15 residues. DNA of the CDR3: TGCGCCAGCAGCTTGGGGGGGCCGCAGAGAGATACGCAGTATTTT. This sequence encodes CASSLGGPQRDTQYF.

The V gene is TRBV5-1, the J gene TRBJ2-3; 9 bases match TRBD1. This CDR3 contains 16 residues. Germline-derived CDR1 and CDR2 are SGHRS and YFSETQ. Trimming at V came to 6 bases and at J to 1 base, leaving 9 bases not matched to a gene. The chain's CDR3 is CASTAMTGGRTDTQYF. The CDR3 DNA follows: TGCGCCAGCACCGCAATGACAGGGGGTCGCACAGATACGCAGTATTTT.

J is TRBJ1-2 and V is TRBV25-1, with D perhaps matching TRBD1 (5 bases). CDR1 MGHDK and CDR2 SYGVNS come from the germline V gene. V lost 7 bases to trimming and J lost 1 base, with 7 bases between them. The CDR3 length is 12 residues. In DNA, the CDR3 is TGTGCCAGCAATCAGGGTAACTATGGCTACACCTTC. It is translated as CASNQGNYGYTF.

This clone was picked up one time. The CDR3 sequence: CASSLIPIQGVFYEKLFF. DNA for the CDR3: TGTGCCAGCAGCCTCATCCCCATCCAGGGGGTGTTTTACGAAAAACTGTTTTTT. The chain uses TRBV7-9 and TRBJ1-4; 7 nucleotides agree with TRBD1. CDR1 and CDR2 (germline): SEHNR, FQNEAQ (reference sequence). The CDR3 totals 18 residues. V lost 5 bases and J lost 8; bases outside the gene matches: 20.

The chain is built from TRBV5-6 and TRBJ2-1; maybe TRBD2 (5 bases). Trimming cost V 2 bases and J 6 bases, with 15 bases left between them. Germline CDR1 is SGHDT and CDR2 is YYEEEE. This CDR3 comprises 15 residues. CDR3 sequence: CASSLAVTFFNEQFF. DNA of the CDR3: TGTGCCAGCAGCTTAGCGGTAACTTTCTTCAATGAGCAGTTCTTC.

As DNA, the CDR3 is TGTGCCAGCAGTTTATCGGCCTGGGACAGGTATGAAGTTAGCAATGAGCAGTTCTTC. Residues: CASSLSAWDRYEVSNEQFF. This sequence joins TRBV27 and TRBJ2-1, with 8 bases aligning to TRBD1. V lost 0 bases, J lost 6 bases, and 16 bases stayed unmatched. Germline V gene sequence: CDR1 MNHEY, CDR2 SMNVEV (reference sequence). The CDR3 is 19 amino acids.

The chain carries TRBV19 and TRBJ1-2, with D perhaps TRBD1 (5 bases). V was pared by 3 bases and J by 8 bases, with 13 bases between. The CDR3 is made up of 13 amino acids. Germline CDR1 LNHDA, CDR2 SQIVND (reference sequence). The CDR3 coding sequence is TGTGCCAGTAGTATCGGCAGGGTCGACGGCTACACCTTC. Its protein is CASSIGRVDGYTF.